This TCR beta chain was retrieved from a study of T cells in women clearing cervical HPV infection. Across the study: Controls' single incident HPV16 infection cleared within 12 months without precancer.

A remark on this clone: As yet, its antigen is unknown. The read terminates 3 residues before the CDR3 end, so the remaining end is supplied by the germline J gene.

Study-level results: CIN3+ cases had significantly higher TCR repertoire richness than controls, but evenness did not differ.

Here immunoSEQ multiplex PCR was the method, and the copy in TCRdb shows in-frame clones only, minus some. The table for this sample gives roughly 42,000 clones. Trimming took 6 bases from V and 4 from J; bases not matched to a gene: 7. The V gene's germline CDR1 is LNHDA and CDR2 SQIVND (reference sequence). The CDR3 spans 14 residues. Sequencing was carried out using blood buffy coat. The genes are TRBV19 and TRBJ2-7; 9 bases map to TRBD2. This TCR was recovered from a woman between 18 and 69 years old with a cervical HPV16 infection that either progressed to CIN3+ or cleared (not recorded which). The sequenced CDR3 bases are TGTGCCAGTAGGCCGGGACTAGCCTCATACGAG. Translated, it gives CASRPGLASYE. From start to end, the CDR3 is CASRPGLASYEQYF.